This T cell receptor beta chain was sequenced in a study of T cells in narcolepsy. Study-wide background: Donors had narcolepsy type 1 or type 2, or were healthy controls. Regarding the study as a whole: Autoreactive HCRT-specific and TRIB2-specific clonotypes were marked in same-patient CSF-versus-blood CD4+ comparisons.

This clone was picked up a small number of times. Its antigen is unknown. The CDR3 covers 13 residues. Germline assignment: CDR1 MGHDK and CDR2 SYGVNS. Deletions cut 7 bases from V and 2 bases from J, with 11 bases between. Clones were read by immunoSEQ multiplex PCR, and TCRdb kept only the in-frame ones, dropping some. The sample yields approximately 17,000 clones, 72% seen once. The gene calls are TRBV25-1 and TRBJ1-1, with D maybe TRBD1 (5 bases). This TCR was sampled from a human donor with narcolepsy. Input material: CD45RA- memory CD8+ T cells from PBMCs. CDR3 protein: CASTLGGNTEAFF. The CDR3 DNA reads as TGTGCCAGCACCCTCGGGGGTAACACTGAAGCTTTCTTT.